Each of the 25 T cell receptor beta chains below was sequenced from the same sample in a study of blood T cell repertoires in COVID-19. Measured with immunoSEQ multiplex PCR; TCRdb has only the in-frame clones, and not every one. The data show around 100,000 clones, over 70% seen once. The source material was peripheral blood. Receptors were obtained from a human donor in a cohort sampled during active or convalescent COVID-19.

The rearrangement joins TRBV7-9 to TRBJ2-7, with a tentative D call TRBD1 (5 bases). Germline CDR1 reads SEHNR; CDR2 reads FQNEAQ (reference sequence). CDR3 size: 15 residues. V lost 5 bases, J lost 2 bases, and 16 bases lay in between. DNA for the CDR3: TGTGCCAGCAGCCCCCGGGCTACAGGAACCTACGAGCAGTACTTC. This encodes CASSPRATGTYEQYF.

The V call is TRBV29-1, the J call TRBJ1-1; a possible D gene is TRBD1 (5 bases). Germline CDR1 is SQVTM and CDR2 is ANQGSEA. This CDR3 comprises 11 residues. The V end was cut by 7 bases, the J end by 5 bases, with 11 bases between. DNA for the CDR3: TGCAGCGCCCACGGGGGGACTGAAGCTTTCTTT. Its protein product is CSAHGGTEAFF.

This clone was detected once. The rearrangement uses TRBV6-1 and TRBJ1-2; D gene uncertain. The CDR3 is 15 residues long. The germline V gene has CDR1 MNHNS and CDR2 SASEGT. V was trimmed by 0 bases and J by 5 bases, leaving 13 bases between them. CDR3: CASSEAGRVPYGYTF. The CDR3 nucleotides are TGTGCCAGCAGTGAAGCGGGGAGGGTCCCGTATGGCTACACCTTC.

The chain combines TRBV9 with TRBJ2-3; 12 positions agree with TRBD2. Germline lookup yields CDR1 SGDLS and CDR2 YYNGEE. With V trimmed by 0 bases and J by 2 bases, 4 bases remained unmatched. The CDR3 sequence is 17 residues long. The DNA of the CDR3 is TGTGCCAGCAGCGTAGGGGCTAGCGGGGGGGTCACAGATACGCAGTATTTT. Translated: CASSVGASGGVTDTQYF.

The chain carries TRBV3-1 (or the pseudogene TRBV3-2) and TRBJ1-2; possibly TRBD1 for D (5 bases). Trimming stripped 4 bases from V and 8 bases from J, with 17 bases between. This CDR3 comprises 14 residues. In germline, CDR1 is LGHDT, CDR2 YNNKEL (reference sequence). The CDR3 is CASSRDVRVDGYTF. The CDR3 DNA is TGTGCCAGCAGCCGCGACGTCAGGGTCGACGGCTACACCTTC.

This clone was recorded only once. CDR3 DNA: TGTGCCAGCAATAGACAGGGTGCCTACGAGCAGTACTTC. It codes for CASNRQGAYEQYF. The J gene is TRBJ2-7, the V gene TRBV2; 7 nucleotides line up with TRBD1. V gave up 7 bases and J gave up 2 bases; unmatched junction bases: 5. The CDR3 runs 13 residues. Germline CDR1 and CDR2: SNHLY and FYNNEI.

The V call is TRBV2, the J call TRBJ2-7, with D perhaps TRBD2 (5 bases). The V gene's germline CDR1 is SNHLY and CDR2 FYNNEI. Trimming took 4 bases from V and 3 from J, leaving 10 bases between them. This CDR3 spans 13 amino acids. CDR3 sequence: CASSAGGGYEQYF. As DNA, the CDR3 is TGTGCCAGCAGTGCGGGTGGAGGCTACGAGCAGTACTTC.

J is TRBJ1-2 and V is TRBV7-9; 9 bases fit TRBD1. Germline lookup yields CDR1 SEHNR and CDR2 FQNEAQ (reference sequence). J was trimmed by 4 bases and V by 10 bases; bases with no gene match: 4. CDR3 length: 12 residues. CDR3 residues: CATLTGGYGYTF. The CDR3 DNA reads TGTGCCACCTTGACAGGGGGCTATGGCTACACCTTC.

V and J are TRBV5-4 and TRBJ1-6, with a tentative D call TRBD1 (6 bases). Per the germline V gene, CDR1 is SGHNT and CDR2 is YYREEE (reference sequence). CDR3 length: 14 amino acids. V was trimmed by 5 bases and J by 16 bases, leaving 22 bases between them. The CDR3 coding sequence is TGTGCCAGCAGTCGCCGGGACACTTTCGGCCTTCTCCACTTT. Amino acid sequence: CASSRRDTFGLLHF.

The V call is TRBV5-4, the J call TRBJ2-3, with 9 bases that match TRBD2. With 1 base clipped from V and 0 bases from J, the junction kept 3 bases outside the gene matches. The CDR3 loop spans 16 amino acids. Germline CDR1 reads SGHNT; CDR2 reads YYREEE (reference sequence). The CDR3 nucleotides are TGTGCCAGCAGCTTGAAAGCGGGGGGTAGCACAGATACGCAGTATTTT. It codes for CASSLKAGGSTDTQYF.

The gene calls are TRBV4-2 and TRBJ2-2, with D tentatively TRBD2 (6 bases). Germline loops: CDR1 LGHNA, CDR2 YNFKEQ. The V and J ends lost 1 base and 4 bases respectively, with 13 bases between them. The CDR3 spans 16 residues. This CDR3 reads CASSQVISGPTGELFF. The CDR3 nucleotides read TGTGCCAGCAGCCAAGTAATTAGCGGACCCACCGGGGAGCTGTTTTTT.

This chain links TRBV5-4 with TRBJ1-2; 8 nucleotides match TRBD1. V trimming: 0 bases; J trimming: 4 bases; junction bases outside the gene matches: 8. Germline-derived CDR1 and CDR2 are SGHNT and YYREEE (reference sequence). This CDR3 comprises 16 residues. As DNA, the CDR3 is TGTGCCAGCAGCTTGGGGGTTATCACAGGGGGCTATGGCTACACCTTC. It encodes CASSLGVITGGYGYTF.

The V call is TRBV28, the J call TRBJ2-7, with TRBD2 matching 9 bases. The CDR3 is made up of 14 amino acids. The trim removed 5 bases at V and 12 bases at J, leaving 14 bases unmatched. In germline, CDR1 is MDHEN, CDR2 SYDVKM. CDR3 DNA: TGTGCCAGCAGTACCAGCGGGGGGCCCCTGGTCCGGTACTTC. Amino acids: CASSTSGGPLVRYF.

This sequence joins TRBV6-5 and TRBJ2-2; maybe TRBD2 (5 bases). With 0 bases removed from V and 1 base from J, the gap between germline ends came to 9 bases. CDR3 length: 16 amino acids. CDR1 and CDR2 (germline): MNHEY, SVGAGI. DNA for the CDR3: TGTGCCAGCAGTTACTCATCCCGGGGGAACACCGGGGAGCTGTTTTTT. It translates to CASSYSSRGNTGELFF.

The rearrangement joins TRBV7-2 to TRBJ1-5, with a weak D call TRBD1 (6 bases). V gave up 4 bases and J gave up 3 bases, with 19 bases separating them. Germline assignment: CDR1 SGHTA and CDR2 FQGNSA. The length of the CDR3 is 17 residues. CDR3: CASSSSSSRGNNQPQHF. CDR3 sequence (DNA): TGTGCCAGCAGCTCTAGTTCAAGCAGGGGTAACAATCAGCCCCAGCATTTT.

The rearrangement links TRBV11-2 to TRBJ1-2, with TRBD1 as a possible D gene (5 bases). Germline-derived CDR1 and CDR2 are SGHAT and FQNNGV. Trimming took off 3 bases at V and 4 bases at J, with 9 bases between the two ends. This CDR3 is 13 amino acids long. CDR3 DNA: TGTGCCAGCAGCTTGGGGCGCCTCTATGGCTACACCTTC. Amino acid sequence: CASSLGRLYGYTF.

The chain combines TRBV6-5 with TRBJ2-1; 8 bases map to TRBD2. The CDR3 has 13 amino acids. Germline trimming cut 5 bases from V and 7 bases from J; bases unmatched to any gene: 4. CDR1 is MNHEY, CDR2 SVGAGI, per germline. CDR3 DNA sequence: TGTGCCAGCAGTCCGGGGGGGGGAAATGAGCAGTTCTTC. Encoded protein: CASSPGGGNEQFF.

The chain is built from TRBV6-5 and TRBJ1-6, with TRBD1 matching over 8 bases. The germline V gene encodes CDR1 MNHEY and CDR2 SVGAGI. J was trimmed by 4 bases and V by 6 bases; bases with no gene match: 5. The CDR3 consists of 15 residues. This chain's CDR3 is CASRGQAIYNSPLHF. DNA for the CDR3: TGTGCCAGCAGGGGACAGGCGATTTATAATTCACCCCTCCACTTT.

The gene calls are TRBV19 and TRBJ2-7, with 11 bases that match TRBD1. The CDR3 is 16 amino acids. The V segment lost 5 bases and the J segment 1 base; nucleotides outside the gene matches: 7. The germline gives CDR1 LNHDA, CDR2 SQIVND (reference sequence). The CDR3: CASSARDRGGSYEQYF. In DNA, the CDR3 is TGTGCCAGTAGTGCCCGGGACAGGGGGGGATCCTACGAGCAGTACTTC. Full variable domain (rest looked up from reference TRBV19 and TRBJ2-7): DGGITQSPKYLFRKEGQNVTLSCEQNLNHDAMYWYRQDPGQGLRLIYYSQIVNDFQKGDIAEGYSVSREKKESFPLTVTSAQKNPTAFYLCASSARDRGGSYEQYFGPGTRLTVT.

This chain links TRBV9 with TRBJ1-5; the D is unclear. V gave up 4 bases and J gave up 4 bases, with 15 bases separating them. The V gene's germline CDR1 is SGDLS and CDR2 YYNGEE. CDR3 length: 15 residues. CDR3 sequence reads: CASSKSGGLNQPQHF. The CDR3 DNA follows: TGTGCCAGCAGCAAGAGTGGAGGCCTGAATCAGCCCCAGCATTTT. The full variable domain, its missing parts supplied by reference TRBV9 and TRBJ1-5, is DSGVTQTPKHLITATGQRVTLRCSPRSGDLSVYWYQQSLDQGLQFLIQYYNGEERAKGNILERFSAQQFPDLHSELNLSSLELGDSALYFCASSKSGGLNQPQHFGDGTRLSIL.

This sequence joins TRBV9 and TRBJ2-7; perhaps TRBD1 as D (6 bases). The V and J ends lost 0 bases and 2 bases respectively, with 12 bases between them. The germline gives CDR1 SGDLS, CDR2 YYNGEE. This CDR3 is 15 amino acids long. The CDR3 DNA is TGTGCCAGCAGCGTAGAGCCGACAGGACCCTACGAGCAGTACTTC. Protein: CASSVEPTGPYEQYF.

This clone was detected only once. The chain couples TRBV7-9 to TRBJ1-4; weak D call: TRBD1 (6 bases). V gave up 5 bases and J gave up 12 bases, with 19 bases separating them. This CDR3 has 14 amino acids. CDR1 is SEHNR, CDR2 FQNEAQ, per germline (reference sequence). CDR3 loop: CASSPRTASGELFF. Written as DNA, the CDR3 is TGTGCCAGCAGCCCTCGGACAGCCTCCGGGGAACTGTTTTTT.

This chain links TRBV2 with TRBJ2-3, with D uncertain. CDR3 length: 16 amino acids. The V end was cut by 6 bases, the J end by 4 bases, with 20 bases between. The germline gives CDR1 SNHLY, CDR2 FYNNEI. CDR3 in DNA: TGTGCCAGCAGGCTAAAATGGGCTCAGTGGGCAGATACGCAGTATTTT. The encoded protein is CASRLKWAQWADTQYF.

The chain employs TRBV12-5 and TRBJ1-2; a weak D match, TRBD1 (6 bases). Deletions cut 6 bases from V and 0 bases from J, with 14 bases between. From germline, CDR1 is LGHNT and CDR2 FRNRAP. This CDR3 comprises 15 residues. DNA of the CDR3: TGTGCTAGTGGGACCCAGGGGTCAACTAACTATGGCTACACCTTC. As protein: CASGTQGSTNYGYTF.

This clone was detected only a few times. The chain joins TRBV28 to TRBJ2-6; 8 nucleotides match TRBD1. Germline V gives CDR1 MDHEN, CDR2 SYDVKM. There are 16 residues in the CDR3. The ends lost 8 bases at V and 0 bases at J; junction bases unmatched: 6. For the CDR3, the DNA is TGTGCCAGCGCGGGACAGGCCCCCTCTGGGGCCAACGTCCTGACTTTC. It yields the protein CASAGQAPSGANVLTF.